Below, 30 T cell receptor beta chains from the same sample are listed, as sequenced in a study of T cell changes during pregnancy in multiple sclerosis. Profiling relied on immunoSEQ multiplex PCR, and the TCRdb table lists in-frame clones only, not all of them. The sample lists tens of thousands of clones, roughly 88% seen once, with 1.3% to 1.5% in the top ten. The sequences come from peripheral blood, collected in the first trimester of pregnancy. Receptors were obtained from a female donor in good health, enrolled as a control in a pregnancy study.

V is TRBV2 and J is TRBJ2-1; TRBD2 might be the D (6 bases). CDR1 is SNHLY, CDR2 FYNNEI, per germline. Trimming removed 8 bases from V and 0 bases from J, with 14 bases in between. The CDR3 length is 15 residues. CDR3 loop: CASGGRSSSYNEQFF. The CDR3 DNA is TGTGCCAGCGGGGGGAGGTCGAGCTCCTACAATGAGCAGTTCTTC.

The rearrangement uses TRBV7-9 and TRBJ1-2, with 7 bases matching TRBD1. Trimming cost V 1 base and J 7 bases; bases outside gene matches: 6. Germline lookup yields CDR1 SEHNR and CDR2 FQNEAQ (reference sequence). The CDR3 extends over 14 amino acids. In DNA form, the CDR3 reads TGTGCCAGCAGCTTAGTGGAGGGGGCCGGTGGCTACACCTTC. Translating it yields CASSLVEGAGGYTF.

The gene calls are TRBV6-6 and TRBJ2-7; 11 bases fit TRBD1. CDR3 length: 15 residues. Germline assignment: CDR1 MNHNY and CDR2 SVGAGI (reference sequence). Trimming cost V 5 bases and J 2 bases; bases outside gene matches: 5. The DNA for the CDR3 is TGTGCCAGCAGTGGGTGGGACAGGGGGACCTACGAGCAGTACTTC. Amino acid sequence: CASSGWDRGTYEQYF.

This chain uses TRBV18 with TRBJ2-1; the match to TRBD1 covers 7 bases. The germline CDR1 and CDR2 sequences are KGHSH and LQKENI. CDR3 length equals 15 residues. Trimming cost V 3 bases and J 8 bases; bases outside gene matches: 10. The CDR3 sequence is CASSPRDRAGDEQFF. The DNA of the CDR3 is TGTGCCAGCTCACCGAGAGACAGGGCAGGGGATGAGCAGTTCTTC.

CDR3 nucleotides: TGTGCCAGCAGTTCGGTATGGACAGATCAAGAGACCCAGTACTTC. Residues: CASSSVWTDQETQYF. J is TRBJ2-5 and V is TRBV28, with D tentatively TRBD1 (6 bases). The CDR3 totals 15 residues. Deletions cut 4 bases from V and 2 bases from J, with 14 bases between. In germline, CDR1 is MDHEN, CDR2 SYDVKM.

J is TRBJ1-1 and V is TRBV6-5; D gene unclear. From germline, CDR1 is MNHEY and CDR2 SVGAGI. The germline V and J ends were trimmed by 7 bases and 4 bases, with 13 bases remaining between them. This CDR3 is built from 13 residues. The CDR3 DNA reads as TGTGCCAGCACGGCCCGGGTGGGCACTGAAGCTTTCTTT. Translating it yields CASTARVGTEAFF.

This clone was seen just once. The V gene is TRBV2, the J gene TRBJ2-5; D unresolved. V lost 8 bases and J lost 0, with 7 bases in between. The germline gives CDR1 SNHLY, CDR2 FYNNEI. The CDR3 is 12 residues long. CDR3 DNA sequence: TGTGCCAGCGGGCTCAACCAAGAGACCCAGTACTTC. This gives the protein CASGLNQETQYF.

The V call is TRBV5-1, the J call TRBJ2-5; 7 nucleotides line up with TRBD1. The junction had 6 bases not matched to a gene; V was cut back by 0 bases and J by 7 bases. The CDR3 has 14 amino acids. Germline V lookup: CDR1 SGHRS, CDR2 YFSETQ. The CDR3 nucleotides read TGCGCCAGCAGCTTGGGAGGGGGCGGATTGACCCAGTACTTC. Encoded protein: CASSLGGGGLTQYF. The whole variable domain, filled in from reference TRBV5-1 and TRBJ2-5, reads KAGVTQTPRYLIKTRGQQVTLSCSPISGHRSVSWYQQTPGQGLQFLFEYFSETQRNKGNFPGRFSGRQFSNSRSEMNVSTLELGDSALYLCASSLGGGGLTQYFGPGTRLLVL.

This chain links TRBV11-2 with TRBJ2-7, with 11 bases that match TRBD2. Germline V lookup: CDR1 SGHAT, CDR2 FQNNGV. The V segment lost 10 bases and the J segment 4 bases; nucleotides outside the gene matches: 21. The CDR3 consists of 18 residues. For the CDR3, the DNA is TGTGCCACCCCCCCAGATAGCGGGAGGGCCGATGAGTGGTACGAGCAGTACTTC. It codes for CATPPDSGRADEWYEQYF.

V is TRBV19 and J is TRBJ2-7, with D perhaps matching TRBD2 (6 bases). The CDR3 totals 13 residues. Germline loops: CDR1 LNHDA, CDR2 SQIVND (reference sequence). V lost 2 bases, J lost 1 base, and 6 bases lay in between. Here the CDR3 DNA reads TGTGCCAGTAGTATACGGGAGTCCTACGAGCAGTACTTC. This encodes CASSIRESYEQYF.

The rearrangement links TRBV10-3 to TRBJ2-5, with 10 bases matching TRBD2. This CDR3 is 14 amino acids long. J lost 2 bases, V lost 10 bases, and 7 bases had no gene match. The germline V gene encodes CDR1 ENHRY and CDR2 SYGVKD. The chain's CDR3 is CATKILAGQETQYF. CDR3 in DNA: TGTGCCACCAAAATACTAGCGGGACAAGAGACCCAGTACTTC.

To note about this clone: Because the CDR3's place on the DNA is in doubt, the DNA is left out and the CDR3 is given as listed by TCRdb. The chain couples TRBV2 to TRBJ1-1; the table names TRBD1, a call not compared with the DNA. The CDR3 is 16 residues long, counting both termini. Germline V gene data show CDR1 as SNHLY and CDR2 as FYNNEI. The CDR3 is CASSSSLTGPNTEAFF.

The chain carries TRBV9 and TRBJ2-7; 8 bases map to TRBD1. After removal of 4 bases from V and 5 bases from J, the junction contained 11 bases not matched to a gene. The CDR3 runs 15 residues. The germline gives CDR1 SGDLS, CDR2 YYNGEE. This CDR3 is CASSQTGERKHEQYF. The CDR3 DNA reads as TGTGCCAGCAGCCAGACAGGGGAACGGAAGCACGAGCAGTACTTC.

V gene TRBV19 combines with J gene TRBJ1-1, with D tentatively TRBD1 (6 bases). This CDR3 is built from 13 residues. Trimming removed 5 bases at V and 6 bases at J, with 13 bases between. Germline values: CDR1 LNHDA, CDR2 SQIVND (reference sequence). In nucleotides, the CDR3 is TGTGCCAGTAGTTTTCTAGGACAGTCTGAAGCTTTCTTT. Its translation: CASSFLGQSEAFF.

The chain is built from TRBV28 and TRBJ2-3, with 9 bases aligning to TRBD2. The CDR3 is made up of 16 amino acids. Germline V gives CDR1 MDHEN, CDR2 SYDVKM. V lost 7 bases to trimming and J lost 1 base; unmatched junction nucleotides: 9. The DNA for the CDR3 is TGTGCCAGCATAACTAGCGGGTTAAGGGGCACAGATACGCAGTATTTT. Translated: CASITSGLRGTDTQYF.

The chain carries TRBV27 and TRBJ2-3, with 9 bases fitting TRBD2. The ends lost 2 bases at V and 5 bases at J; junction bases unmatched: 8. This CDR3 is 16 amino acids long. The germline V gene has CDR1 MNHEY and CDR2 SMNVEV (reference sequence). The CDR3 coding sequence is TGTGCCAGCAGTTTAGTGGCGGGGGGGCTGGGAGATACGCAGTATTTT. Amino acid sequence: CASSLVAGGLGDTQYF.

The chain recombines TRBV6-5 with TRBJ1-2; 7 nucleotides match TRBD1. CDR3 length: 13 amino acids. The trim removed 6 bases at V and 1 base at J, leaving 2 bases unmatched. CDR1 is MNHEY and CDR2 is SVGAGI in the germline V gene. CDR3 DNA: TGTGCCAGCAGGAGACAGGGTAACTATGGCTACACCTTC. Translation gives CASRRQGNYGYTF.

This clone was seen only a few times. The chain uses TRBV13 and TRBJ2-1; D remains unclear. Germline V gene sequence: CDR1 PRHDT, CDR2 FYEKMQ (reference sequence). Trimming shortened V by 5 bases and J by 3 bases, and 2 bases separated the two germline ends. The CDR3 covers 11 residues. The CDR3 region has the DNA TGTGCCAGCAGCCGCTACAATGAGCAGTTCTTC. Its protein product is CASSRYNEQFF.

J is TRBJ2-7 and V is TRBV7-6, with 9 positions matching TRBD2. The V gene end was trimmed by 2 bases and the J gene end by 4 bases; junction bases not matched to a gene: 6. The CDR3 has 15 amino acids. Germline V gene data show CDR1 as SGHVS and CDR2 as FNYEAQ. The CDR3 nucleotides read TGTGCCAGCAGCTTAATAGCGGGAGAGGAGTACGAGCAGTACTTC. It encodes CASSLIAGEEYEQYF.

To note about this clone: One end of the junction is discordant with germline, which a read error may explain. This chain joins TRBV28 and TRBJ1-5; 9 bases fit TRBD1. Germline V gene data show CDR1 as MDHEN and CDR2 as SYDVKM. CDR3 length: 11 amino acids. DNA for the CDR3: TGTGCCAGCAGTTTCAAGGGACAGGGCGCCTTT. Translating gives CASSFKGQGAF.

V and J are TRBV28 and TRBJ2-7, with a tentative D call TRBD2 (6 bases). Trimming removed 6 bases at V and 1 base at J, with 13 bases between. Per germline, CDR1 MDHEN and CDR2 SYDVKM. The CDR3 covers 14 residues. The CDR3 reads CASRIRGASYEQYF. CDR3 nucleotide sequence: TGTGCCAGCAGAATCCGCGGGGCATCCTACGAGCAGTACTTC. Drawing the rest from reference TRBV28 and TRBJ2-7, the complete variable domain is DVKVTQSSRYLVKRTGEKVFLECVQDMDHENMFWYRQDPGLGLRLIYFSYDVKMKEKGDIPEGYSVSREKKERFSLILESASTNQTSMYLCASRIRGASYEQYFGPGTRLTVT.

The CDR3 is CASSLAPGYEQYF. CDR3 nucleotide sequence: TGCGCCAGCAGCTTGGCTCCGGGTTACGAGCAGTACTTC. The chain carries TRBV5-1 and TRBJ2-7; no definite D call. CDR3 length: 13 amino acids. CDR1 and CDR2 from the germline V gene are SGHRS and YFSETQ. V gave up 0 bases and J gave up 4 bases, with 8 bases separating them.

The chain uses TRBV18 and TRBJ2-5, with 7 bases aligning to TRBD2. There are 13 residues in the CDR3. Looked up from germline, CDR1 is KGHSH and CDR2 is LQKENI. V lost 3 bases and J lost 4; bases outside the gene matches: 2. The CDR3 DNA sequence: TGTGCCAGCTCACCGGGACTATCAGAGACCCAGTACTTC. Encoded protein: CASSPGLSETQYF.

The chain has TRBV11-2 and TRBJ2-1; TRBD2 agrees at 10 bases. The CDR3 consists of 15 residues. V lost 6 bases to trimming and J lost 3 bases; unmatched junction nucleotides: 5. Germline V gene lookup returns CDR1 SGHAT and CDR2 FQNNGV. This CDR3 reads CASSPTSGDYNEQFF. CDR3 nucleotide sequence: TGTGCCAGCAGTCCTACTAGCGGGGACTACAATGAGCAGTTCTTC.

This rearrangement joins TRBV10-3 to TRBJ2-7, with D perhaps matching TRBD2 (5 bases). With 6 bases removed from V and 2 bases from J, the gap between germline ends came to 8 bases. Germline lookup yields CDR1 ENHRY and CDR2 SYGVKD. The CDR3 extends over 12 amino acids. The CDR3 DNA is TGTGCCATCAGCCCTAGCACCTACGAGCAGTACTTC. Translation: CAISPSTYEQYF.

This chain links TRBV7-3 with TRBJ2-1; 11 nucleotides align to TRBD2. The length of the CDR3 is 16 residues. After removal of 2 bases from V and 3 bases from J, the junction contained 3 bases not matched to a gene. The germline V gene encodes CDR1 SGHTA and CDR2 FQGTGA. CDR3 coding DNA: TGTGCCAGCAGCTTACTGGGACTAGCGGACTACAATGAGCAGTTCTTC. Protein sequence: CASSLLGLADYNEQFF. Full variable domain (remainder filled in from reference TRBV7-3 and TRBJ2-1): GAGVSQTPSNKVTEKGKYVELRCDPISGHTALYWYRQSLGQGPEFLIYFQGTGAADDSGLPNDRFFAVRPEGSVSTLKIQRTERGDSAVYLCASSLLGLADYNEQFFGPGTRLTVL.

V usage is TRBV19 and J usage is TRBJ1-5, with D uncertain. This CDR3 spans 14 amino acids. Germline assignment: CDR1 LNHDA and CDR2 SQIVND (reference sequence). V shed 5 bases and J shed 6 bases, with 14 bases lying between them. The CDR3 coding sequence is TGTGCCAGTAGTGCCCCGGCGGAGGGTCAGCCCCAGCATTTT. Its protein is CASSAPAEGQPQHF.

The chain carries TRBV19 and TRBJ1-5; TRBD1 might be the D (5 bases). V lost 5 bases to trimming and J lost 2 bases, with 10 bases between them. CDR3 length equals 14 residues. The germline V gene has CDR1 LNHDA and CDR2 SQIVND (reference sequence). The CDR3 protein is CASSWGRGNQPQHF. DNA of the CDR3: TGTGCCAGTAGTTGGGGGAGGGGCAATCAGCCCCAGCATTTT.

The J gene is TRBJ2-3, the V gene TRBV29-1, with 8 bases aligning to TRBD2. The ends lost 6 bases at V and 3 bases at J; junction bases unmatched: 5. This CDR3 spans 13 amino acids. CDR1 is SQVTM, CDR2 ANQGSEA, per germline. CDR3 amino acids: CSVVGGATDTQYF. The CDR3 DNA reads TGCAGCGTCGTCGGGGGGGCTACAGATACGCAGTATTTT.

V and J are TRBV21-1 and TRBJ2-3; the table names TRBD1, a call not compared with the DNA. TRBV21-1 is classified as a pseudogene. The CDR3 is made up of 14 amino acids. The CDR3 reads CASSKVSRSDTQYF. In DNA, the CDR3 is TGTGCCAGCAGCAAAGTCAGTCGTTCGGATACGCAGTATTTT.